Listed below are T cell receptor beta chains from one sample, sequenced in a study of T cells after yellow fever vaccination. In TCRdb, the 5' RACE reads were re-called with MiXCR into one record per CDR3 protein. The table lists some 320,000 distinct CDR3 sequences, 8.7% of them singletons. The material sequenced was CD4+ T cells sorted from PBMCs, taken 5 days after the yellow fever booster vaccination. These receptors originate from a man between 18 and 35 years old who received the YFV17D yellow fever vaccine. CDR3s include the opening cysteine and the closing phenylalanine or tryptophan. The D gene is left open where the match is weak. Size is stated for part of the rows, as once, few or many counts, or as a class when the clone is expanded.

V	D	J	size	DNA	CDR3
TRBV12-3/TRBV12-4	TRBD1	TRBJ1-4	few	TGTGCCAGCAGTGTGGGGGACAGTAATGAAAAACTGTTTTTT	CASSVGDSNEKLFF
TRBV4-2	TRBD2	TRBJ2-7	few	TGTGCCAGCAGCCCCGCCGGGACTAGCGTCTACGAGCAGTACTTC	CASSPAGTSVYEQYF
TRBV11-2	.	TRBJ1-2	few	TGTGCCAGCAGCTTAGTGGGCTCGGGGGACTATGGCTACACCTTC	CASSLVGSGDYGYTF
TRBV7-8	.	TRBJ2-7	few	TGTGCCAGCAGCCCCAACACGGGGGTTTCCTACGAGCAGTACTTC	CASSPNTGVSYEQYF
TRBV28	.	TRBJ2-5	.	TGTGCCAGCAGTCCTCGAGACCTCAAAGAGACCCAGTACTTC	CASSPRDLKETQYF
TRBV7-9	.	TRBJ1-6	few	TGTGCCAGCAGCTTATTGGGGGGAGATAATTCACCCCTCCACTTT	CASSLLGGDNSPLHF
TRBV5-6	.	TRBJ2-6	.	TGTGCCAGCAGAACATCCTCTGGGGCCAACGTCCTGACTTTC	CASRTSSGANVLTF
TRBV7-2	.	TRBJ2-7	few	TGTGCCAGCAGCTTAAGTCAGACCTCCTACGAGCAGTACTTC	CASSLSQTSYEQYF
TRBV9	.	TRBJ2-5	many	TGTGCCAGCAGCGTAGGTGGGAGACAAGAGACCCAGTACTTC	CASSVGGRQETQYF
TRBV27	TRBD2	TRBJ2-3	many	TGTGCCAGCATGGGGGGGGGAACAGATACGCAGTATTTT	CASMGGGTDTQYF
TRBV29-1	.	TRBJ1-1	many	TGCAGCGTCGCCCCGACAGTTAACACTGAAGCTTTCTTT	CSVAPTVNTEAFF
TRBV7-9	.	TRBJ2-5	.	TGTGCCAGCAGTCTCCGAGGACAGCAAGAGACCCAGTACTTC	CASSLRGQQETQYF
TRBV3-1	.	TRBJ2-7	many	TGTGCCAGCAGCCAAGGGTGGGGCTACGAGCAGTACTTC	CASSQGWGYEQYF
TRBV30	.	TRBJ2-7	.	TGTGCCTGGGGTTGGAGTTTGATTTACGAGCAGTACTTC	CAWGWSLIYEQYF
TRBV20-1	TRBD2	TRBJ2-1	.	TGCAGTGCTGGGACTAGCGGGGGGGCCAACAATGAGCAGTTCTTC	CSAGTSGGANNEQFF
TRBV7-2	.	TRBJ1-6	many	TGTGCCAGCAGCTCAAGAAATTCACCCCTCCACTTT	CASSSRNSPLHF
TRBV2	.	TRBJ1-4	few	TGTGCCAGCAGTGAAGTGGCAGCAAATGAAAAACTGTTTTTT	CASSEVAANEKLFF
TRBV5-1	.	TRBJ2-3	few	TGCGCCAGCAGATGGGAACATAGCACAGATACGCAGTATTTT	CASRWEHSTDTQYF
TRBV2	.	TRBJ2-5	many	TGTGCAGTGGCGTTCACCGGCACTGGGGAGACCCAGTACTTC	CAVAFTGTGETQYF
TRBV20-1	.	TRBJ2-1	.	TGCAGTGCTAGTGTCGCCAGGGGGGGCGATGAGCAGTTCTTC	CSASVARGGDEQFF
TRBV10-1	TRBD1	TRBJ2-3	few	TGCGCCAGCACCAAGGACAGGACAGATACGCAGTATTTT	CASTKDRTDTQYF
TRBV29-1	TRBD1	TRBJ2-1	.	TGCAGCGCCCAAACGACAGGGAACAATGAGCAGTTCTTC	CSAQTTGNNEQFF